What follows describes a single TCR beta chain. Antigen specificity is unknown. V lost 4 bases to trimming and J lost 2 bases, with 6 bases between them. The V gene's germline CDR1 is DFQATT and CDR2 SNEGSKA (reference sequence). CDR3 size: 11 residues. This entry is derived from a study of T cell responses to AZD1222 COVID-19 vaccine. General study results and limits: Baseline seropositives among AZD1222 recipients totaled only 5 or 6.

Assay used: immunoSEQ multiplex PCR; TCRdb lists only in-frame clones, some missing. The sample records fewer than 95,000 clones, more than 80% being singletons. The starting material was peripheral blood, obtained on day 0 of AZD1222 vaccination. The sequence derives from an adult in good health. This chain joins TRBV20-1 and TRBJ2-7; D unclear. The CDR3 coding sequence is TGCAGTGCTATGCGGACCTACGAGCAGTACTTC. This gives the protein CSAMRTYEQYF.